The table lists the clone carrying this T cell receptor beta chain with a count of one. This entry comes from a study of OX40 agonist ivuxolimab in advanced cancers. The data were produced by immunoSEQ multiplex PCR, yet TCRdb's version contains in-frame clones alone and is incomplete. The sample has tens of thousands of clones, about 90% seen once. The germline V gene has CDR1 WSHSY and CDR2 SAAADI. The CDR3 consists of 14 residues. Trimming at V came to 7 bases and at J to 3 bases, leaving 5 bases not matched to a gene. This receptor was identified in an adult with an advanced solid tumor such as melanoma, head and neck, liver or kidney cancer. The genes are TRBV10-2 and TRBJ2-7, with 11 bases aligning to TRBD2. Here the sequenced sample was CD4+ or CD8+ T cells sorted from blood, taken in a trial of the OX40 agonist ivuxolimab. For the CDR3, the DNA is TGCGCCAGCAAGACACTAGCGGGGGACTACGAGCAGTACTTC. Residues: CASKTLAGDYEQYF.